This TCR beta chain was captured by sequencing in a study of shared clonotypes between healthy human individuals. General study points: Generally, estimated richness proved larger in naive subsets than it did in memory subsets.

Germline CDR1 SNHLY, CDR2 FYNNEI. The CDR3 covers 14 residues. The V end was cut by 6 bases, the J end by 1 base, with 9 bases between. Among the donors, all were Caucasian adults who lived in Nashville, Tennessee. Sequencing used immunoSEQ multiplex PCR; TCRdb keeps in-frame clones, though not all of them. The repertoire has 2 million to 2.5 million clones, 85% to 95% of them found once; the top ten carry 0.3% to 0.4%. Regarding this clone: What it binds is unknown. At the DNA level, this CDR3 is encoded by other sequences in the same sample as well.

This sequence joins TRBV2 and TRBJ2-2, with unresolved D. This clonotype was sampled from a man aged 18 to 29 in good health. Some clones in this sample may be carry-over from other donors' samples. Specimen: naive CD4+ T cells from PBMCs. Subset given: CD45RA+ positively selected. The CDR3 bases are TGTGCCAGCAGCTCCGGGCGGAACACCGGGGAGCTGTTTTTT. Its protein is CASSSGRNTGELFF.